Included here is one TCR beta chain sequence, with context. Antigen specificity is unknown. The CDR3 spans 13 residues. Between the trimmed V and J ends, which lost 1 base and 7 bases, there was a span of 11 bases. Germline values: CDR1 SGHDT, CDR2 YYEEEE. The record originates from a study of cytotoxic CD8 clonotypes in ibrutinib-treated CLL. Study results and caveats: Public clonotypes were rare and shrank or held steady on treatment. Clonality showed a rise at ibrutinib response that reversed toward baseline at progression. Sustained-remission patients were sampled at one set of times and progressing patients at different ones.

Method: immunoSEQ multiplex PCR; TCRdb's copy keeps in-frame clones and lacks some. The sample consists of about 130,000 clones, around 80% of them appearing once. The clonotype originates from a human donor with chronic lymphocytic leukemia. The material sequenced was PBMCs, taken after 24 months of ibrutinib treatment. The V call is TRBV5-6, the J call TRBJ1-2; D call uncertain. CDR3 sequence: CASSLPGLRGYTF. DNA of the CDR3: TGTGCCAGCAGCTTGCCGGGTCTTCGTGGCTACACCTTC.